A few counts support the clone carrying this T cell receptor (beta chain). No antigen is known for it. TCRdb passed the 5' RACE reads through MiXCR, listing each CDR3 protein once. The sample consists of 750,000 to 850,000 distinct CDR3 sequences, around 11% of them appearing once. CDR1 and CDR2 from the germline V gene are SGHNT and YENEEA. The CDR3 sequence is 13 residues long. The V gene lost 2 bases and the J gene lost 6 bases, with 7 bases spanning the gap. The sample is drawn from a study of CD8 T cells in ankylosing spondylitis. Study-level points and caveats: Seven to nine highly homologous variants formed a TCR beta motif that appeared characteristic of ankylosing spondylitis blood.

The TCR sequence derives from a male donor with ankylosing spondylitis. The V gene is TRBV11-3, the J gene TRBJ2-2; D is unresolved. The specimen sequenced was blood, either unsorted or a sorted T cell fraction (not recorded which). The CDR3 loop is CASSLIGSGELFF. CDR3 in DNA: TGTGCCAGCAGCTTAATAGGGTCCGGGGAGCTGTTTTTT.